Listed below are T cell receptor beta chains from one sample, sequenced in a study of T-cell reconstitution after alpha-beta-depleted transplantation in children. TCRdb processed the PCR reads anew with MiXCR; each CDR3 protein has one entry. The table has some 840,000 distinct CDR3 sequences, roughly 15% seen once. Here the sequenced sample was PBMCs, mostly from graft donor cells, taken 360 days after TCRalphabeta/CD19-depleted stem cell transplant. These receptors were collected from a male patient between 5 and 17 years old who had a stem cell transplant for acute lymphoblastic leukemia, so the T cells may come from the graft donor. Both conserved end residues are part of each CDR3. A D gene is named only where the DNA matches it firmly. Size is stated for part of the rows, as once, few or many counts, or as a class when the clone is expanded.

v_gene	d_gene	abundance	j_gene	CDR3aa	CDR3nt
TRBV19	.	once	TRBJ2-7	CASSVGQRSYEQYF	TGTGCCAGTAGTGTTGGACAAAGGTCCTACGAGCAGTACTTC
TRBV29-1	.	few	TRBJ2-7	CSVEKLSRESSYEQYF	TGCAGCGTAGAAAAGCTGAGTCGTGAGAGCTCCTACGAGCAGTACTTC
TRBV12-3/TRBV12-4	.	.	TRBJ1-3	CASSPDISGNTIYF	TGTGCCAGCAGTCCGGACATCTCTGGAAACACCATATATTTT
TRBV29-1	.	.	TRBJ1-2	CSVEDRGSGYTF	TGCAGCGTTGAAGATCGGGGGTCCGGCTACACCTTC
TRBV18	.	.	TRBJ1-2	CASSSDRLGSYGYTF	TGTGCCAGCTCATCTGACAGGTTGGGGTCCTATGGCTACACCTTC
TRBV7-6	TRBD2	few	TRBJ2-2	CASSSEGLAYTGELFF	TGTGCCAGCAGCTCAGAGGGACTAGCGTACACCGGGGAGCTGTTTTTT
TRBV6-1	.	.	TRBJ2-5	CASHRIIGGETQYF	TGTGCCAGCCATAGGATCATAGGGGGGGAGACCCAGTACTTC
TRBV2	TRBD1	few	TRBJ1-5	CASRRQGFSNQPQHF	TGTGCCAGCAGGAGACAGGGATTTAGCAATCAGCCCCAGCATTTT
TRBV5-1	.	.	TRBJ2-5	CASSLAMEETQYF	TGCGCCAGCAGCTTGGCCATGGAGGAGACCCAGTACTTC
TRBV3-1	.	few	TRBJ2-7	CASPDSYEQYF	TGTGCCAGCCCCGACTCCTACGAGCAGTACTTC
TRBV7-9	.	few	TRBJ2-7	CASSLAIDEQYF	TGTGCCAGCAGCTTAGCAATCGACGAGCAGTACTTC
TRBV2	.	.	TRBJ2-6	CASKSAGANVLTF	TGTGCCAGCAAAAGCGCTGGGGCCAACGTCCTGACTTTC
TRBV2	.	.	TRBJ2-3	CASSELLGLGTDTQYF	TGTGCCAGCAGTGAACTGCTGGGGCTGGGCACAGATACGCAGTATTTT
TRBV25-1	.	many	TRBJ1-3	CASSERQGTGNTIYF	TGTGCCAGCAGTGAAAGGCAGGGGACTGGAAACACCATATATTTT
TRBV19	.	.	TRBJ2-1	CATRTRARSYNEQFF	TGTGCCACCCGAACTAGAGCCAGGTCCTACAATGAGCAGTTCTTC
TRBV27	.	many	TRBJ1-1	CASSLSILRPEAFF	TGTGCCAGCAGTTTATCGATACTCCGTCCTGAAGCTTTCTTT